This T cell receptor (beta chain) stems from a study of response to subunit inactivated influenza vaccine. Germline V gives CDR1 DFQATT, CDR2 SNEGSKA (reference sequence). The V gene end was trimmed by 2 bases and the J gene end by 6 bases; junction bases not matched to a gene: 10. The length of the CDR3 is 16 residues. One entry per CDR3 protein, called by TCRdb with MiXCR from the RT-PCR reads. The sample holds fewer than 700,000 distinct CDR3 sequences, roughly 13% seen once. This receptor was identified in a man aged 50-60 years who received an inactivated influenza vaccine. This chain connects TRBV20-1 to TRBJ2-5; 12 bases map to TRBD2. The sample here was PBMCs from blood, taken about 40 days after vaccination. This CDR3 is CSARSNLAGGPQTQYF. CDR3 sequence (DNA): TGCAGTGCTAGATCTAATCTAGCGGGAGGGCCGCAGACCCAGTACTTC.